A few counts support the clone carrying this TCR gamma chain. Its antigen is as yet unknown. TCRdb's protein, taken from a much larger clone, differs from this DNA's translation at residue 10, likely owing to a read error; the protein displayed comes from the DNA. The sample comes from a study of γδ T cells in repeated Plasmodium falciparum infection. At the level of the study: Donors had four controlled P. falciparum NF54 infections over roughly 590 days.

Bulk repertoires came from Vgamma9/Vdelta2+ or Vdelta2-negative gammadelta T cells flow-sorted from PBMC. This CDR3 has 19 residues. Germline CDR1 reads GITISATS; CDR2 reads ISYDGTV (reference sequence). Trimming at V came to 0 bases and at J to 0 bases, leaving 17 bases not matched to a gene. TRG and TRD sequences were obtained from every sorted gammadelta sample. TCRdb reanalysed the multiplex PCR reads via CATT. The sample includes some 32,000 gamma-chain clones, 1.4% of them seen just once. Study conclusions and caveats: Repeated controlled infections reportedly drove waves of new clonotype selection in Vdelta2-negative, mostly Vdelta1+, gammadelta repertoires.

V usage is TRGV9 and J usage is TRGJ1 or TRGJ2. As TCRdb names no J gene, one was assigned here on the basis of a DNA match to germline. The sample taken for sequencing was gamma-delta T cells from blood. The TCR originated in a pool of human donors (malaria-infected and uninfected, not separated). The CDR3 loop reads CALWEVHAYSLQNYYKKLF. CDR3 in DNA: TGTGCCTTGTGGGAGGTGCACGCCTACTCCTTGCAGAATTATTATAAGAAACTCTTT.